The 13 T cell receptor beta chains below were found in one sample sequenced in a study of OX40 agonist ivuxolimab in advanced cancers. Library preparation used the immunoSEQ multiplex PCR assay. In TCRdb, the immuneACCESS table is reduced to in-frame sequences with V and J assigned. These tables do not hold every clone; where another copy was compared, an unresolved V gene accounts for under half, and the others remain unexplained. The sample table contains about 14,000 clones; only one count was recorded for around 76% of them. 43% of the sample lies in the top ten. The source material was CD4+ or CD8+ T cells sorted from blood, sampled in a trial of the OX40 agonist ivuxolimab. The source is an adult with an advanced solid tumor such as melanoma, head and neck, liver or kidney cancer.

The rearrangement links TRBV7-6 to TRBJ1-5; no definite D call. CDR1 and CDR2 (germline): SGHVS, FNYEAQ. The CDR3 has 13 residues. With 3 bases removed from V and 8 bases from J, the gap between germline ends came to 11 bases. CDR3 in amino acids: CASSFLGFEPQHF. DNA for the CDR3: TGTGCCAGCAGCTTTCTAGGGTTCGAGCCCCAGCATTTT.

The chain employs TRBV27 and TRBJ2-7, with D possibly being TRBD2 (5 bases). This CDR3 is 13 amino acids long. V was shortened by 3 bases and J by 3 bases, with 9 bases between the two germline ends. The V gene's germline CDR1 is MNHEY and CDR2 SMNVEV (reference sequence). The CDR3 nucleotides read TGTGCCAGCAGTTTGTCGACTAACTACGAGCAGTACTTC. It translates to CASSLSTNYEQYF.

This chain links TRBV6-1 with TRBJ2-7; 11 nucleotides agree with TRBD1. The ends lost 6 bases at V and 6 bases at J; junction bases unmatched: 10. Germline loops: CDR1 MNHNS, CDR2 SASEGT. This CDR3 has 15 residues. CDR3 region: CASSPGGQGVLEQYF. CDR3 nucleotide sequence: TGTGCCAGCAGCCCGGGGGGACAGGGGGTACTCGAGCAGTACTTC.

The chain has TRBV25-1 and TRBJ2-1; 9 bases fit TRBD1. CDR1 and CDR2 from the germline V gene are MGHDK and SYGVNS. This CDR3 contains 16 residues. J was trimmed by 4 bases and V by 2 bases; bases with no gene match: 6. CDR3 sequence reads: CASSETGTGLYNEQFF. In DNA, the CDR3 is TGTGCCAGCAGTGAAACCGGGACAGGGCTTTACAATGAGCAGTTCTTC.

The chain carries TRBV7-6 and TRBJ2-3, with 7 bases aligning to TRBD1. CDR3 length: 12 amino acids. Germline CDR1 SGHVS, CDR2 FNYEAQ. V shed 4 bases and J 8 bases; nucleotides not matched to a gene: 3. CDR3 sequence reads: CASSSTGSTQYF. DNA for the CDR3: TGTGCCAGCAGCTCGACAGGGTCTACGCAGTATTTT.

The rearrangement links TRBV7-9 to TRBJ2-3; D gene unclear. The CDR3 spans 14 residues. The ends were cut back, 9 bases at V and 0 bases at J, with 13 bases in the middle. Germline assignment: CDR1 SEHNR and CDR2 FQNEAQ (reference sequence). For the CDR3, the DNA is TGTGCCAGTGAGGACCTACAGAGCACAGATACGCAGTATTTT. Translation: CASEDLQSTDTQYF.

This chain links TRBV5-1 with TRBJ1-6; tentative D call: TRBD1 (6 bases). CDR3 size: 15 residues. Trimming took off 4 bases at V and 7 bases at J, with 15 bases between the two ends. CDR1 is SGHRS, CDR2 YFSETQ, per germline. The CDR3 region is CASSGTGYGNSPLHF. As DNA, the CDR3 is TGCGCCAGCAGCGGAACAGGGTATGGCAATTCACCCCTCCACTTT.

The CDR3 nucleotides are TGTGCCAGCAGTGAGACGGGCACAGATACGCAGTATTTT. Translated, it gives CASSETGTDTQYF. The V call is TRBV25-1, the J call TRBJ2-3; D is unclear. Germline V gene data show CDR1 as MGHDK and CDR2 as SYGVNS. The V gene lost 3 bases and the J gene lost 1 base, with 5 bases spanning the gap. CDR3 length: 13 residues. Complete variable domain (other parts from reference TRBV25-1 and TRBJ2-3): EADIYQTPRYLVIGTGKKITLECSQTMGHDKMYWYQQDPGMELHLIHYSYGVNSTEKGDLSSESTVSRIRTEHFPLTLESARPSHTSQYLCASSETGTDTQYFGPGTRLTVL.

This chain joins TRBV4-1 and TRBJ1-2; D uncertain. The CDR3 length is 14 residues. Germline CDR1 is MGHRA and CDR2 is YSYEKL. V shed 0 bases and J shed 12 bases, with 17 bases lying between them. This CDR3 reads CASSQDRVGQSHTF. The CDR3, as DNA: TGCGCCAGCAGCCAAGATCGGGTGGGCCAGTCTCACACCTTC.

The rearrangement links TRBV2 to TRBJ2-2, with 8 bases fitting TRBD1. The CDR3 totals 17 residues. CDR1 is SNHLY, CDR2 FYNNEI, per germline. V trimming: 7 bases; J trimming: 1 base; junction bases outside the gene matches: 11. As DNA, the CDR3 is TGTGCCAGCACGGGCCTCCATGACAGGGGGAACACCGGGGAGCTGTTTTTT. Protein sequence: CASTGLHDRGNTGELFF.

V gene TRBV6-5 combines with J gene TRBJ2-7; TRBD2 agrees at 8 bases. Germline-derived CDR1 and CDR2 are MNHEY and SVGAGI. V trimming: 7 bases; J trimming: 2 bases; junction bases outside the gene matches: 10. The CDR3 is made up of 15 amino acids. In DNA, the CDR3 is TGTGCCAGCACCAATCTCGGGGGGGGAGCCTACGAGCAGTACTTC. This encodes CASTNLGGGAYEQYF.

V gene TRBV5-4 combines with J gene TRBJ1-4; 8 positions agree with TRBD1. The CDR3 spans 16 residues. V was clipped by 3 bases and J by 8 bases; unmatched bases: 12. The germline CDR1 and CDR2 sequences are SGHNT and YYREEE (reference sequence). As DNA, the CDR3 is TGTGCCAGCAGCTCACAAGAGACAGGGGCGGAGGAAAAACTGTTTTTT. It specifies CASSSQETGAEEKLFF.

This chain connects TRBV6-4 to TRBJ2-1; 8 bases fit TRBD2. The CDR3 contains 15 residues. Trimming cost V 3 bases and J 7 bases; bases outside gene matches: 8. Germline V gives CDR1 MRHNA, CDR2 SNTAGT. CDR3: CASSDAGGPGNEQFF. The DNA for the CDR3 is TGTGCCAGCAGTGATGCGGGGGGCCCAGGGAATGAGCAGTTCTTC.